This TCR beta chain was recorded in a study of cytomegalovirus exposure and HLA in healthy donors. The V end lost 3 bases, the J end lost 11 bases, and 14 bases lay between the germline ends. The CDR3 is 14 residues long. From germline, CDR1 is SGHTA and CDR2 FQGNSA. The PCR employed 60 Vbeta primers together with 13 Jbeta primers. Here immunoSEQ multiplex PCR was the method, and the copy in TCRdb shows in-frame clones only, minus some. The sample carries approximately 110,000 clones, about 70% recorded once. The sequenced sample consisted of PBMCs. The chain combines TRBV7-2 with TRBJ1-6; D is unresolved. This clonotype originated in a woman aged 60-75 years in good health and CMV-seropositive. Here the CDR3 reads CASSFREIRTPLHF. The CDR3 bases are TGTGCCAGCAGCTTTCGGGAGATTCGGACACCCCTCCACTTT.